This T cell receptor beta chain was sequenced during a study of Graves' ophthalmopathy and Graves' hyperthyroidism. TCR beta CDR3 regions were amplified from RNA transcripts. The authors performed first-round RT-PCR with HTBI primers and then a second-round multiplex PCR. Each CDR3 protein gets one entry after TCRdb re-called the multiplex PCR reads with MiXCR. There are about 1.1 million distinct CDR3 sequences in the sample; about 35% occur only once, and more than 9.5% lies in the top ten. Between the trimmed V and J ends, which lost 7 bases and 6 bases, there was a span of 19 bases. This CDR3 comprises 15 residues. This clonotype was recorded a few times.

The receptor was derived from an adult man with Graves' hyperthyroidism. Sequencing input: peripheral blood or thyroid tissue (not recorded which). The V and J genes are TRBV12-3 or TRBV12-4 and TRBJ1-5, with D possibly being TRBD1 (5 bases). CDR3 DNA: TGTGCCAGCATGGTTCATCGGGGGGTTCCTCAGCCCCAGCATTTT. Protein sequence: CASMVHRGVPQPQHF.